This TCR beta chain was retrieved from a study of T cell responses to AZD1222 COVID-19 vaccine. Study-level findings and limits: Spike regions recognized by vaccine-associated CD4 TCRs spanned the protein, led by 160-218 and 743-854. Repertoires were obtained only post-peak T cell response. Clonal diversity was possibly underestimated; the donors were predominantly white British and more often female.

Germline lookup yields CDR1 SGHNT and CDR2 YENEEA. The CDR3 extends over 13 amino acids. The V gene lost 10 bases and the J gene lost 2 bases, with 14 bases spanning the gap. A remark on this clone: The antigen remains unidentified.

Sequencing used immunoSEQ multiplex PCR; TCRdb keeps in-frame clones, though not all of them. The sample records more than 80,000 clones, less than 95% being singletons. The genes are TRBV11-3 and TRBJ1-1, with a tentative D call TRBD1 (5 bases). Sample: peripheral blood, taken 28 days after the second AZD1222 dose. The receptor comes from an adult who received the AZD1222 COVID-19 vaccine. The chain's CDR3 is CATAVGRNTEAFF. CDR3 coding DNA: TGTGCCACCGCCGTGGGGCGAAACACTGAAGCTTTCTTT.